One T cell receptor (beta chain) is described in this entry. Antigen unknown. This entry comes from a study of pediatric ulcerative colitis. Overall study context: Seven patients showed pancolitis and two showed left-sided colitis.

Whole-study findings and limits: No controls had the two rectal clonotypes shared by ulcerative colitis patients.

One to two pinch biopsies were taken from the rectum during colonoscopy. Germline V gene lookup returns CDR1 MGHRA and CDR2 YSYEKL. V shed 3 bases, J shed 8 bases, and the junction held 7 bases outside the gene matches. The CDR3 is 17 amino acids. The assay was run at survey level. Each sample received Survey-level depth of up to 500,000 reads. Clones were read by immunoSEQ multiplex PCR, and TCRdb kept only the in-frame ones, dropping some. The sample has tens of thousands of clones, around 76% seen once; the top ten hold around 3.8%. The origin of this receptor is a girl aged 10 to 17 with moderate ulcerative colitis. The source material was gut tissue. This chain links TRBV4-1 with TRBJ2-1; 16 bases fit TRBD2. The chain's CDR3 is CASSHPGLAGGLDEQFF. The CDR3 DNA sequence: TGCGCCAGCAGCCACCCGGGACTAGCGGGGGGGCTCGATGAGCAGTTCTTC.